Presented here are 23 T cell receptor beta chains from one specimen sequenced in a study of T cells in women clearing cervical HPV infection. Using immunoSEQ multiplex PCR, the repertoire was profiled, and TCRdb retains in-frame clones only, with some absent. The sample shows about 22,000 clones, and more than 9% sits with its ten largest clones. The sequencing sample was made of blood buffy coat. The receptors derive from a woman aged 18 to 69 with a cervical HPV16 infection that either progressed to CIN3+ or cleared (not recorded which).

Regarding this clone: From the germline J gene comes the end of the CDR3, since the read stops 3 residues before it. V usage is TRBV4-1 and J usage is TRBJ2-2; tentatively, D is TRBD2 (5 bases). Germline V lookup: CDR1 MGHRA, CDR2 YSYEKL. This CDR3 comprises 16 residues. The CDR3 sequence: CASSPITGIYNSPLFF. The covered CDR3 bases are TGCGCCAGCAGCCCTATAACGGGGATCTATAATTCACCG.

About this clone itself: The CDR3 end lies 3 residues beyond the end of the read and is filled in from the germline J gene. The rearrangement joins TRBV11-2 to TRBJ1-2; perhaps TRBD1 as D (6 bases). Per the germline V gene, CDR1 is SGHAT and CDR2 is FQNNGV. CDR3 size: 15 residues. CDR3 DNA, as far as it was read: TGTGCCAGCAGCCGGACCTTGGACAGTTTACGGAGC. Its translation is CASSRTLDSLRS. The CDR3 in full is CASSRTLDSLRSYTF.

Concerning this clone itself: The CDR3 extends 3 residues past the end of the read, so its final part is completed from the germline J gene. The V and J genes are TRBV20-1 and TRBJ2-7; 9 bases match TRBD1. CDR3 length: 14 amino acids. Germline V gene lookup returns CDR1 DFQATT and CDR2 SNEGSKA (reference sequence). V was clipped by 2 bases and J by 4 bases; unmatched bases: 6. CDR3 bases read: TGCAGTGCTAGAAAACAGGGGGCGGAATACGAG. Protein product: CSARKQGAEYE. The whole CDR3 reads CSARKQGAEYEQYF.

Remarks on this clone: The read terminates 3 residues ahead of where the CDR3 ends, so the germline J gene completes it. The chain has TRBV11-2 and TRBJ2-3; tentatively, D is TRBD1 (6 bases). The germline CDR1 and CDR2 sequences are SGHAT and FQNNGV. The ends were cut back, 1 base at V and 2 bases at J, with 10 bases in the middle. CDR3 size: 15 residues. The CDR3: CASSLVRDNTDTQYF. Partial CDR3 DNA: TGTGCCAGCAGCTTAGTACGGGACAACACAGATACG.

Note on this clone: The read falls 3 residues short of the CDR3 end, and the missing part is taken from the germline J gene. J is TRBJ1-1 and V is TRBV10-3; 12 positions match TRBD1. The junction had 9 bases not matched to a gene; V was cut back by 3 bases and J by 1 base. The CDR3 contains 18 residues. Germline V lookup: CDR1 ENHRY, CDR2 SYGVKD. The CDR3 sequence: CAISDGWGTGGRNTEAFF. The DNA read from the CDR3 is TGTGCCATCAGTGATGGATGGGGGACAGGGGGCCGGAACACTGAA.

Worth noting for this clone: The read ends 3 residues early relative to the CDR3; the germline J gene fills the gap. V is TRBV5-1 and J is TRBJ1-5, with D uncertain. Germline lookup yields CDR1 SGHRS and CDR2 YFSETQ. The CDR3 is 15 amino acids. V was clipped by 0 bases and J by 0 bases, with 7 bases between them. The covered CDR3 bases are TGCGCCAGCAGCTTGGAGGGCAGTAGCAATCAGCCC. It translates to CASSLEGSSNQP. The entire CDR3 protein reads CASSLEGSSNQPQHF. Using reference TRBV5-1 and TRBJ1-5 for the parts outside the CDR3, the full variable domain is KAGVTQTPRYLIKTRGQQVTLSCSPISGHRSVSWYQQTPGQGLQFLFEYFSETQRNKGNFPGRFSGRQFSNSRSEMNVSTLELGDSALYLCASSLEGSSNQPQHFGDGTRLSIL.

For this clone: The read ends 3 residues shy of where the CDR3 ends; the end is completed using the germline J gene. This chain joins TRBV12-3 or TRBV12-4 and TRBJ1-5; TRBD1 matches 10 bases. The V gene end was trimmed by 5 bases and the J gene end by 0 bases; junction bases not matched to a gene: 7. This CDR3 contains 17 residues. The CDR3 DNA, read in part, is TGTGCCAGCAGTGCAGACAGGGGGCTGTATAGCAATCAGCCC. Protein product: CASSADRGLYSNQP. The full-length CDR3 reads as CASSADRGLYSNQPQHF.

Details on this clone: The read halts 3 residues ahead of the CDR3 end, with the missing end drawn from the germline J gene. This chain links TRBV4-1 with TRBJ2-3; TRBD2 matches 10 bases. The CDR3 runs 13 residues. V shed 8 bases and J 6 bases; nucleotides not matched to a gene: 5. Germline-derived CDR1 and CDR2 are MGHRA and YSYEKL. The covered CDR3 bases are TGCGCCAGCGGACTAGCGGTGACTGATACG. Protein: CASGLAVTDT. From start to end, the CDR3 is CASGLAVTDTQYF.

Remarks on this clone: The CDR3 end falls 3 residues outside the read, so it is completed with the germline J gene. The V call is TRBV11-3, the J call TRBJ2-5; 9 bases map to TRBD2. CDR3 size: 14 residues. V shed 5 bases, J shed 2 bases, and the junction held 3 bases outside the gene matches. Germline assignment: CDR1 SGHNT and CDR2 YENEEA. CDR3 DNA, as far as it was read: TGTGCCAGCAGCCGGGCGGGGGGGCAAGAGACC. This sequence encodes CASSRAGGQET. The CDR3 in full is CASSRAGGQETQYF. Using reference TRBV11-3 and TRBJ2-5 for the parts outside the CDR3, the full variable domain is EAGVVQSPRYKIIEKKQPVAFWCNPISGHNTLYWYLQNLGQGPELLIRYENEEAVDDSQLPKDRFSAERLKGVDSTLKIQPAELGDSAVYLCASSRAGGQETQYFGPGTRLLVL.

In the case of this clone: Coverage ceases 3 residues before the CDR3 finishes, and the germline J gene fills in the end. The chain recombines TRBV7-3 with TRBJ1-2, with 10 bases that match TRBD1. The CDR3 sequence is 15 residues long. Germline V lookup: CDR1 SGHTA, CDR2 FQGTGA. The CDR3 spells CASSTGQGLLNDYTF. Partial CDR3 DNA: TGTGCCAGCAGCACGGGACAGGGGCTCTTGAATGAC.

To note about this clone: Read data end 3 residues before the CDR3 end; the end is taken from the germline J gene. The V gene is TRBV7-6, the J gene TRBJ2-1; 8 nucleotides align to TRBD2. This CDR3 contains 15 residues. V lost 4 bases, J lost 9 bases, and 11 bases stayed unmatched. Germline V gene data show CDR1 as SGHVS and CDR2 as FNYEAQ. Incomplete CDR3 DNA: TGTGCCAGCAGCTCAACTAGCGGCATTGCCTTTGAG. Amino acids: CASSSTSGIAFE. The whole CDR3 is CASSSTSGIAFEQFF.

Details on this clone: The read is 3 residues too short to cover the CDR3 end, so that end is filled in from the germline J gene. The chain carries TRBV6-1 and TRBJ1-2, with TRBD1 matching over 9 bases. CDR3 length: 15 residues. Germline CDR1 MNHNS, CDR2 SASEGT. This CDR3 reads CASSEAVQGANDYTF. The covered CDR3 bases are TGTGCCAGCAGTGAAGCGGTACAGGGGGCCAACGAC.

On this clone: The germline gene is not matched at one end of the junction; a read error may be the cause. The missing CDR3 end, 3 residues past where the read stops, is filled in from the germline J gene. The chain joins TRBV7-7 to TRBJ2-5, with 8 positions matching TRBD2. The germline V gene has CDR1 SSHAT and CDR2 FNYEAQ (reference sequence). The length of the CDR3 is 15 residues. CDR3 loop: CASSPRGASGETQYF. CDR3 DNA (partial): TGTGCTAGCAGCCCCAGAGGGGCTAGCGGGGAGACC.

A note on this clone: The read comes to an end 3 residues before the CDR3 does, leaving the germline J gene to fill in the end. The rearrangement links TRBV19 to TRBJ1-2; 7 bases are a match to TRBD1. The V gene's germline CDR1 is LNHDA and CDR2 SQIVND (reference sequence). The junction had 9 bases not matched to a gene; V was cut back by 3 bases and J by 5 bases. The CDR3 contains 15 residues. The CDR3 sequence: CASSIFRDRFYGYTF. The covered CDR3 bases are TGTGCCAGTAGTATCTTCCGGGACAGATTTTATGGC.

To note about this clone: The read terminates 3 residues before the CDR3 end, so the remaining end is supplied by the germline J gene. The chain uses TRBV7-9 and TRBJ2-4; no definite D call. The V gene's germline CDR1 is SEHNR and CDR2 FQNEAQ (reference sequence). This CDR3 spans 12 amino acids. Here the CDR3 reads CASSLEAYGQYF. CDR3 DNA, as far as it was read: TGTGCCAGCAGCTTAGAAGCCTATGGT.

As regards this clone: The missing CDR3 end, 3 residues past where the read stops, is filled in from the germline J gene. The chain has TRBV12-5 and TRBJ2-6; D is unresolved. Germline assignment: CDR1 LGHNT and CDR2 FRNRAP. The CDR3 has 12 residues. V was pared by 10 bases and J by 1 base, with 5 bases between. The CDR3 sequence is CATSSGANVLTF. The sequenced part of the CDR3 DNA is TGTGCTACCTCGTCTGGGGCCAACGTC.

Comments on this clone: The CDR3 end is not reached by the read, which stops 3 residues before it; the germline J gene fills it in. The V call is TRBV7-2, the J call TRBJ2-3; maybe TRBD2 (6 bases). CDR3 length equals 15 residues. The germline V gene has CDR1 SGHTA and CDR2 FQGNSA. The CDR3 loop reads CASSLFRGLQETQYF. The sequenced CDR3 bases are TGTGCCAGCAGCTTATTCCGGGGGTTGCAAGAGACG.

Comment on this clone: The read halts 3 residues ahead of the CDR3 end, with the missing end drawn from the germline J gene. This chain joins TRBV19 and TRBJ2-1; perhaps TRBD2 as D (5 bases). CDR1 and CDR2 from the germline V gene are LNHDA and SQIVND (reference sequence). The CDR3 is made up of 13 amino acids. The V end was cut by 4 bases, the J end by 4 bases, with 8 bases between. Here the CDR3 reads CASSNGLYNEQFF. The sequenced part of the CDR3 DNA is TGTGCCAGTAGTAACGGACTTTACAATGAG.

Details on this clone: The sequenced fragment ends 3 residues before the CDR3 boundary, so the rest is inferred from the germline J gene. This rearrangement joins TRBV30 to TRBJ1-2; D might be TRBD1 (5 bases). Germline lookup yields CDR1 GTSNPN and CDR2 SVGIG (reference sequence). V was trimmed by 1 base and J by 4 bases, leaving 25 bases between them. This CDR3 contains 18 residues. CDR3 region: CAWSAEYFLGRVIYGYTF. The sequenced part of the CDR3 DNA is TGTGCCTGGAGTGCAGAGTACTTTTTGGGCAGGGTAATCTATGGC.

About this clone itself: Read coverage stops 3 residues before the CDR3 terminus; the germline J gene supplies the remainder. The V and J genes are TRBV5-4 and TRBJ2-1; 7 bases fit TRBD1. In germline, CDR1 is SGHNT, CDR2 YYREEE (reference sequence). V lost 0 bases and J lost 4; bases outside the gene matches: 7. The CDR3 totals 16 residues. CDR3 bases read: TGTGCCAGCAGCTTGGAACAGGGGAAAATATACAATGAG. Translating gives CASSLEQGKIYNE. The entire CDR3 is CASSLEQGKIYNEQFF.

Concerning this clone: The read is 3 residues too short to cover the CDR3 end, so that end is filled in from the germline J gene. The gene calls are TRBV28 and TRBJ1-3; the D is unclear. CDR1 is MDHEN, CDR2 SYDVKM, per germline. Trimming removed 5 bases from V and 0 bases from J, with 11 bases in between. CDR3 length: 15 amino acids. CDR3 in amino acids: CASSLLRVSGNTIYF. The sequenced part of the CDR3 DNA is TGTGCCAGCAGTCTCTTACGGGTCTCTGGAAACACC.

About this clone itself: With the read ending 3 residues before the CDR3 end, the germline J gene is used to fill in that end. The J gene is TRBJ2-5, the V gene TRBV19; 10 nucleotides align to TRBD2. Germline loops: CDR1 LNHDA, CDR2 SQIVND (reference sequence). The CDR3 has 15 residues. Trimming removed 5 bases from V and 5 bases from J; junction bases left unmatched: 8. CDR3 bases read: TGTGCCAGTAGTGCTCTAGCGGGAGTAAGGGAGACC. Its protein is CASSALAGVRET. The whole CDR3 reads CASSALAGVRETQYF. The full variable domain, its missing parts supplied by reference TRBV19 and TRBJ2-5, is DGGITQSPKYLFRKEGQNVTLSCEQNLNHDAMYWYRQDPGQGLRLIYYSQIVNDFQKGDIAEGYSVSREKKESFPLTVTSAQKNPTAFYLCASSALAGVRETQYFGPGTRLLVL.

Worth noting for this clone: The read terminates 3 residues ahead of where the CDR3 ends, so the germline J gene completes it. V is TRBV19 and J is TRBJ2-1, with 8 bases that match TRBD1. Germline CDR1 is LNHDA and CDR2 is SQIVND (reference sequence). This CDR3 is 15 amino acids long. J lost 5 bases, V lost 3 bases, and 6 bases had no gene match. The DNA read from the CDR3 is TGTGCCAGTAGTATCATCTCGACAGGGGACAATGAG. Protein product: CASSIISTGDNE. The complete CDR3 reads CASSIISTGDNEQFF.